The rows below give T cell receptor beta chains drawn from one sample of a study of blood T cell repertoires in COVID-19. Produced via immunoSEQ multiplex PCR; TCRdb's table is partial and in-frame only. This table has 180,000 or so clones, around 88% appearing once. The sample comprised PBMCs or T cells enriched from blood (not recorded which). The origin of the receptors is a woman in her 50s in a cohort exposed to, infected with or recovered from COVID-19 (not recorded which). Each CDR3 is given with its conserved first and last residue. The order of the fields is D gene, clone size, J gene, V gene, CDR3 protein, CDR3 DNA. A D gene is named only where the DNA matches it firmly. Expanded clones are given a class, and other clones once, few, many or no size at all.

d_call: TRBD1
clone_size: few
j_call: TRBJ1-1
v_call: TRBV28
cdr3_aa: CASSFLTGYTEAFF
cdr3_nt: TGTGCCAGCAGTTTCTTGACAGGGTACACTGAAGCTTTCTTT

d_call: .
clone_size: .
j_call: TRBJ1-1
v_call: TRBV7-3
cdr3_aa: CASSLGTNTEAFF
cdr3_nt: TGTGCCAGCAGCTTAGGGACAAACACTGAAGCTTTCTTT

d_call: .
clone_size: .
j_call: TRBJ1-2
v_call: TRBV19
cdr3_aa: CASSIEDQGNYGYTF
cdr3_nt: TGTGCCAGTAGTATTGAGGACCAGGGAAACTATGGCTACACCTTC

d_call: .
clone_size: .
j_call: TRBJ1-3
v_call: TRBV6-6
cdr3_aa: CASGPDRTIYF
cdr3_nt: TGTGCCAGCGGGCCAGATCGGACCATATATTTT

d_call: TRBD2
clone_size: .
j_call: TRBJ2-4
v_call: TRBV5-4
cdr3_aa: CASSSSGLAGNIQYF
cdr3_nt: TGTGCCAGCAGCTCCTCGGGACTAGCGGGAAACATTCAGTACTTC

d_call: TRBD2
clone_size: once
j_call: TRBJ2-3
v_call: TRBV6-2/TRBV6-3
cdr3_aa: CASSYRAGGTDTQYF
cdr3_nt: TGTGCCAGCAGTTACAGAGCGGGAGGCACAGATACGCAGTATTTT

d_call: TRBD1
clone_size: .
j_call: TRBJ2-5
v_call: TRBV5-1
cdr3_aa: CASSFGQGARETQYF
cdr3_nt: TGCGCCAGCAGCTTCGGACAGGGGGCGCGGGAGACCCAGTACTTC

d_call: .
clone_size: .
j_call: TRBJ2-2
v_call: TRBV5-4
cdr3_aa: CASSQHTGPANTGELFF
cdr3_nt: TGTGCCAGCAGCCAACATACAGGGCCCGCGAACACCGGGGAGCTGTTTTTT

d_call: .
clone_size: once
j_call: TRBJ1-2
v_call: TRBV3-1/TRBV3-2
cdr3_aa: CASSQGRGERYGYTF
cdr3_nt: TGTGCCAGCAGCCAAGGCAGGGGAGAGCGATATGGCTACACCTTC

d_call: .
clone_size: .
j_call: TRBJ2-1
v_call: TRBV7-3
cdr3_aa: CASSLRQDYNEQFF
cdr3_nt: TGTGCCAGCAGCTTAAGACAGGACTACAATGAGCAGTTCTTC

d_call: .
clone_size: .
j_call: TRBJ1-1
v_call: TRBV4-1
cdr3_aa: CASSRLGGSNTEAFF
cdr3_nt: TGCGCCAGCAGCCGATTAGGGGGTTCGAACACTGAAGCTTTCTTT

d_call: .
clone_size: few
j_call: TRBJ2-1
v_call: TRBV4-1
cdr3_aa: CASSQLHLNLEEQFF
cdr3_nt: TGCGCCAGCAGCCAACTCCATTTAAACCTGGAGGAGCAGTTCTTC

d_call: .
clone_size: .
j_call: TRBJ2-2
v_call: TRBV28
cdr3_aa: CASRGTPGTGELFF
cdr3_nt: TGTGCCAGCAGAGGGACACCGGGGACCGGGGAGCTGTTTTTT

d_call: TRBD2
clone_size: .
j_call: TRBJ2-3
v_call: TRBV10-3
cdr3_aa: CAISDLLAGGGTDTQYF
cdr3_nt: TGTGCCATCAGTGACCTCCTAGCGGGAGGCGGCACAGATACGCAGTATTTT

d_call: .
clone_size: .
j_call: TRBJ1-1
v_call: TRBV4-3
cdr3_aa: CASSQEGAGRVFF
cdr3_nt: TGCGCCAGCAGCCAAGAGGGGGCAGGGAGGGTTTTCTTT

d_call: .
clone_size: few
j_call: TRBJ2-3
v_call: TRBV7-7
cdr3_aa: CASSLAPSGTTDTQYF
cdr3_nt: TGTGCTAGCAGCTTAGCTCCTTCGGGGACTACAGATACGCAGTATTTT

d_call: .
clone_size: .
j_call: TRBJ2-7
v_call: TRBV5-3
cdr3_aa: CARSLLEARYF
cdr3_nt: TGTGCCAGAAGCTTGTTAGAGGCCAGGTACTTC

d_call: .
clone_size: .
j_call: TRBJ1-2
v_call: TRBV24-1
cdr3_aa: CATSDPNPRVGGYTF
cdr3_nt: TGTGCCACCAGTGATCCCAACCCGAGGGTCGGTGGCTACACCTTC

d_call: .
clone_size: few
j_call: TRBJ2-5
v_call: TRBV11-2
cdr3_aa: CASSLLTSGAETQYF
cdr3_nt: TGTGCCAGCAGCTTATTGACTAGTGGTGCTGAGACCCAGTACTTC

d_call: .
clone_size: .
j_call: TRBJ1-2
v_call: TRBV7-2
cdr3_aa: CASSPLGGNYGYTF
cdr3_nt: TGTGCCAGCAGCCCACTTGGAGGAAACTATGGCTACACCTTC

d_call: .
clone_size: .
j_call: TRBJ2-2
v_call: TRBV5-1
cdr3_aa: CASSSPRGTTFTNTGELFF
cdr3_nt: TGCGCCAGCAGCTCCCCGAGGGGGACAACCTTTACGAACACCGGGGAGCTGTTTTTT

d_call: .
clone_size: .
j_call: TRBJ1-1
v_call: TRBV13
cdr3_aa: CASSRRLGGAGPEAFF
cdr3_nt: TGTGCCAGCAGCCGCCGCCTGGGGGGGGCGGGCCCTGAAGCTTTCTTT

d_call: TRBD1
clone_size: .
j_call: TRBJ1-6
v_call: TRBV7-2
cdr3_aa: CASSLRTGENSPLHF
cdr3_nt: TGTGCCAGCAGCCTCCGGACAGGGGAGAATTCACCCCTCCACTTT

d_call: TRBD1
clone_size: .
j_call: TRBJ1-4
v_call: TRBV10-3
cdr3_aa: CAISDGVEGGGKKLFF
cdr3_nt: TGTGCCATCAGTGATGGGGTAGAAGGGGGCGGGAAAAAACTGTTTTTT

d_call: .
clone_size: .
j_call: TRBJ2-5
v_call: TRBV3-1/TRBV3-2
cdr3_aa: CASSSPSGGVETQYF
cdr3_nt: TGTGCCAGCAGCTCCCCCTCCGGGGGTGTCGAGACCCAGTACTTC

d_call: .
clone_size: .
j_call: TRBJ1-1
v_call: TRBV30
cdr3_aa: CAWRQENTEAFF
cdr3_nt: TGTGCCTGGAGACAGGAAAACACTGAAGCTTTCTTT

d_call: .
clone_size: .
j_call: TRBJ2-7
v_call: TRBV6-1
cdr3_aa: CASSEIQGNSYEQYF
cdr3_nt: TGTGCCAGCAGTGAGATACAGGGAAACTCCTACGAGCAGTACTTC

d_call: TRBD1
clone_size: many
j_call: TRBJ2-3
v_call: TRBV6-1
cdr3_aa: CASSEAGQGYTDTQYF
cdr3_nt: TGTGCCAGCAGTGAAGCCGGACAGGGGTACACAGATACGCAGTATTTT

d_call: .
clone_size: .
j_call: TRBJ2-5
v_call: TRBV28
cdr3_aa: CASRTTAETQYF
cdr3_nt: TGTGCCAGCAGGACTACCGCGGAGACCCAGTACTTC

d_call: TRBD2
clone_size: .
j_call: TRBJ2-1
v_call: TRBV6-5
cdr3_aa: CASSSSGFNYNEQFF
cdr3_nt: TGTGCCAGCAGTTCTAGCGGTTTCAATTACAATGAGCAGTTCTTC

d_call: .
clone_size: .
j_call: TRBJ2-1
v_call: TRBV7-9
cdr3_aa: CASSLHSDEQFF
cdr3_nt: TGTGCCAGCAGCTTACATAGCGATGAGCAGTTCTTC

d_call: TRBD1
clone_size: .
j_call: TRBJ2-7
v_call: TRBV6-1
cdr3_aa: CASSAHTTGSRLNEQYF
cdr3_nt: TGTGCCAGCAGTGCCCACACGACAGGGTCGAGGCTAAACGAGCAGTACTTC

d_call: .
clone_size: .
j_call: TRBJ1-3
v_call: TRBV11-2
cdr3_aa: CASSPGAAGTGNTIYF
cdr3_nt: TGTGCCAGCAGTCCCGGTGCAGCAGGGACTGGAAACACCATATATTTT

d_call: TRBD1
clone_size: .
j_call: TRBJ2-2
v_call: TRBV25-1
cdr3_aa: CASRNPGQGVTGELFF
cdr3_nt: TGTGCCAGCAGGAATCCGGGACAGGGGGTTACCGGGGAGCTGTTTTTT

d_call: TRBD1
clone_size: .
j_call: TRBJ2-5
v_call: TRBV19
cdr3_aa: CASSTGVWEETQYF
cdr3_nt: TGTGCCAGCAGCACAGGGGTTTGGGAAGAGACCCAGTACTTC

d_call: TRBD1
clone_size: .
j_call: TRBJ1-1
v_call: TRBV7-9
cdr3_aa: CASSLGSGQGTEAFF
cdr3_nt: TGTGCCAGCAGCTTAGGATCAGGACAGGGGACTGAAGCTTTCTTT

d_call: .
clone_size: .
j_call: TRBJ1-6
v_call: TRBV5-6
cdr3_aa: CASSLASNSPLHF
cdr3_nt: TGTGCCAGCAGCTTGGCCTCTAATTCACCCCTCCACTTT